This entry is about one TCR beta chain. CD8 cells regarded as naive lacked CD45RO, were positively chosen for CCR7, and omitted terminally differentiated effector memory CD45RA+ cells. The data originate from a study of shared clonotypes between healthy human individuals. Methods used by the authors: ImmunoSEQ output held junction-only sequences without quality scores, so filtering differed. The assay was immunoSEQ multiplex PCR, and TCRdb's table has in-frame clones only and misses some. From that table come the V and J calls and clone size; the DNA was used to work out D and trimming. The data hold 1.5 million to 2.5 million clones, with approximately 94% observed a single time. Germline CDR1 reads LNHDA; CDR2 reads SQIVND (reference sequence). V dropped 4 bases and J dropped 1 base, with 10 bases sitting between them. This CDR3 has 14 amino acids.

This TCR derives from a young man in good health. The J gene is TRBJ1-1, the V gene TRBV19, with D hard to call. Material for sequencing was naive CD8+ T cells sorted from blood. The CDR3: CASSKSFWNTEAFF. The CDR3 nucleotides read TGTGCCAGTAGTAAGAGTTTTTGGAACACTGAAGCTTTCTTT.